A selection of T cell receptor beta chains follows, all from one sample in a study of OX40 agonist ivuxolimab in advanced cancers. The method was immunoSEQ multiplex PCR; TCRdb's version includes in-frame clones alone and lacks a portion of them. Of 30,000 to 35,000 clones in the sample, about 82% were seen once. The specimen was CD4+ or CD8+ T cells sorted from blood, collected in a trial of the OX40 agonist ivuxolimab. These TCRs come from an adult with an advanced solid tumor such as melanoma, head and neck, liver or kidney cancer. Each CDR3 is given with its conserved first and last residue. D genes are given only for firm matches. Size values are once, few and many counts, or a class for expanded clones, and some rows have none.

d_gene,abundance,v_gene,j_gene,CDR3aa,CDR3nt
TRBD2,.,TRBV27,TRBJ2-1,CASIPAPGGSNEQFF,TGTGCCAGCATCCCTGCCCCGGGGGGAAGCAATGAGCAGTTCTTC
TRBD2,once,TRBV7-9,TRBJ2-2,CASSHSGGLAGELFF,TGTGCCAGCAGCCATAGCGGGGGCCTGGCCGGGGAGCTGTTTTTT
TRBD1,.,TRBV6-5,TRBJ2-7,CASRPGQVDEQYF,TGTGCCAGCAGGCCGGGACAGGTCGACGAGCAGTACTTC
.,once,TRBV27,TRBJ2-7,CASSLTAGHTLYEQYF,TGTGCCAGCAGCTTGACAGCCGGACATACCCTCTACGAGCAGTACTTC
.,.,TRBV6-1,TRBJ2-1,CATHSHPSSYNEQFF,TGTGCCACTCACAGCCACCCGAGCTCCTACAATGAGCAGTTCTTC
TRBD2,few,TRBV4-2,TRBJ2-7,CASSQVPGGSYEQYF,TGTGCCAGCAGCCAAGTCCCGGGCGGGAGTTACGAGCAGTACTTC
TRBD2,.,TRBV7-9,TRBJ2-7,CASSLATSGRYEQYF,TGTGCCAGCAGCTTAGCGACTAGCGGTCGCTACGAGCAGTACTTC
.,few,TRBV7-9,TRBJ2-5,CASSPSLAPQETQYF,TGTGCCAGCAGCCCCTCCCTGGCCCCTCAAGAGACCCAGTACTTC
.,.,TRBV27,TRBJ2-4,CASSLGNIQYF,TGTGCCAGCAGTCTCGGAAACATTCAGTACTTC
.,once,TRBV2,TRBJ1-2,CASAPTGTVYGYTF,TGTGCCAGCGCCCCAACCGGGACGGTCTATGGCTACACCTTC
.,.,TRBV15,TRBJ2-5,CATMVKTGLGETQYF,TGTGCCACCATGGTCAAGACAGGTCTGGGGGAGACCCAGTACTTC
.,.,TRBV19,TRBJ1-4,CASSFRVQGVATNEKLFF,TGTGCCAGTAGTTTCAGGGTCCAGGGCGTAGCAACTAATGAAAAACTGTTTTTT
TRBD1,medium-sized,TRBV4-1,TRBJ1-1,CASSRETGGRTEAFF,TGCGCCAGCAGCCGAGAGACAGGGGGGAGGACTGAAGCTTTCTTT
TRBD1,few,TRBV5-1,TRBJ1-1,CASSSAGGYAEAFF,TGCGCCAGCAGCTCCGCAGGGGGTTACGCTGAAGCTTTCTTT
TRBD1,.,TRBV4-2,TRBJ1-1,CARPTGTGGGCVNTEAFF,TGTGCCAGACCGACTGGGACAGGGGGCGGGTGCGTGAACACTGAAGCTTTCTTT
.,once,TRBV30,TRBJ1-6,CAWTGGRGSPLHF,TGTGCCTGGACGGGGGGCCGGGGTTCACCCCTCCACTTT
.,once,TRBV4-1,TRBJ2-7,CASSQDLEGYSYEQYF,TGCGCCAGCAGCCAAGATCTCGAGGGTTACTCCTACGAGCAGTACTTC